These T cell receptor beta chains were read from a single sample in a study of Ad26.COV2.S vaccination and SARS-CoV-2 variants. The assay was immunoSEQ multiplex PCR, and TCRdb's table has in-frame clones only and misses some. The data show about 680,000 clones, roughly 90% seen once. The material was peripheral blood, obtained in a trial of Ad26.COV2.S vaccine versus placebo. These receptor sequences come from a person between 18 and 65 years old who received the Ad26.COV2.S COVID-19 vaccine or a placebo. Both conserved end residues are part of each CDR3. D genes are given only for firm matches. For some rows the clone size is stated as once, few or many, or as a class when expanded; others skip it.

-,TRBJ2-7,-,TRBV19,TGTGCCAGTAGTAGAGAAACCAGTCAAGGCTACGAGCAGTACTTC,CASSRETSQGYEQYF
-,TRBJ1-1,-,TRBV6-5,TGTGCCAGCAGTTACGGGGGACTCGGAACTGAAGCTTTCTTT,CASSYGGLGTEAFF
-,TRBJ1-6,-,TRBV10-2,TGCGCCAGCAGTGAAGAAAGGATTTCACCCCTCCACTTT,CASSEERISPLHF
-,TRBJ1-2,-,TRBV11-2,TGTGCCAGCAGCTTAGTGAGCCAGACCAACTATGGCTACACCTTC,CASSLVSQTNYGYTF
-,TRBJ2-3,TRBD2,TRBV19,TGTGCCAGTAGTGTTCCTCTAGCGGGAGGGCTAGATACGCAGTATTTT,CASSVPLAGGLDTQYF
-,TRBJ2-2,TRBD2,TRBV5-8,TGTGCCAGCAGCACCCCCGGGACTAGCGGTAACACCGGGGAGCTGTTTTTT,CASSTPGTSGNTGELFF
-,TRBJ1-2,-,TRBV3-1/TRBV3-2,TGTGCCAGCAGCCAAGAGATTAACTATGGCTACACCTTC,CASSQEINYGYTF
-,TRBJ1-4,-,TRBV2,TGTGCCAGCAGTGAAGCCCACGGACGGTTTGAAAAACTGTTTTTT,CASSEAHGRFEKLFF
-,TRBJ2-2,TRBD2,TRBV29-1,TGCAGCGTTGGTAATAGCGGGCCCGGGGAGCTGTTTTTT,CSVGNSGPGELFF
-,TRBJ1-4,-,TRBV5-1,TGCGCCAGCAAGGATCAAACCTCTAATGAAAAACTGTTTTTT,CASKDQTSNEKLFF
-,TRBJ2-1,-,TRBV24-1,TGTGCCACCAGTGATTCATACAATGAGCAGTTCTTC,CATSDSYNEQFF
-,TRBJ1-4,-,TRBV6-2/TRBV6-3,TGTGCCAGCAGTTCCCGGGACGGCTTATTAGAAAAACTGTTTTTT,CASSSRDGLLEKLFF
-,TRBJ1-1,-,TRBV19,TGTGCCAGTGCATTTAGTGACTCCCCAAACTCTGAAGCTTTCTTT,CASAFSDSPNSEAFF
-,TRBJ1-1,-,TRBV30,TGTGCCTGGAGGTCAGTTATGAACACTGAAGCTTTCTTT,CAWRSVMNTEAFF
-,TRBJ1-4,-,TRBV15,TGTGCCACCAGCAGGGGCAGGGGAGGTGAAAAACTGTTTTTT,CATSRGRGGEKLFF
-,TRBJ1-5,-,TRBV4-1,TGCGCCAGCAGCTGGGGGGGAATGAGCAATCAGCCCCAGCATTTT,CASSWGGMSNQPQHF
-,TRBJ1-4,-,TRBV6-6,TGTGCCAGCAGCTCTGGTAATGAAAAACTGTTTTTT,CASSSGNEKLFF
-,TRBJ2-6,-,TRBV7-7,TGTGCCAGCAGCTTAGGGTCAGGGGCAGGGGCCAACGTCCTGACTTTC,CASSLGSGAGANVLTF
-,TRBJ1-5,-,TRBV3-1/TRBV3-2,TGTGCCAGCAGCCAAGAGGCGTCGAGCAATCAGCCCCAGCATTTT,CASSQEASSNQPQHF
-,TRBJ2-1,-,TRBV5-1,TGCGCCAGCAGCTTGCTAGCCAGCGGTGAGCAGTTCTTC,CASSLLASGEQFF
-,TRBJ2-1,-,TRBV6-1,TGTGCCAGCAGTGACGGGAGAATAGCGGACGCTTCCTACAATGAGCAGTTCTTC,CASSDGRIADASYNEQFF
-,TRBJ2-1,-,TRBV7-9,TGTGCCAGCAGCTTAGGGGCCGGGTCAACTAGGATCAATGAGCAGTTCTTC,CASSLGAGSTRINEQFF
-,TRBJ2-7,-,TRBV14,TGTGCCAGCAGCCAAGATGGCCCCTACGAGCAGTACTTC,CASSQDGPYEQYF
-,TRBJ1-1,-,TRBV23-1,TGCGCCAGCAGTCAATCCCTCCCGACTCCTTGGGGCACTGAAGCTTTCTTT,CASSQSLPTPWGTEAFF
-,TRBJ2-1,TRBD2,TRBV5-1,TGCGCCAGCAGCTTGGGGTCCATAGGACTAGCGGGAGGGTGGTACAATGAGCAGTTCTTC,CASSLGSIGLAGGWYNEQFF
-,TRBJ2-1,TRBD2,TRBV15,TGTGCCACCAGTCAACTAGCGGAAGATTACAATGAGCAGTTCTTC,CATSQLAEDYNEQFF
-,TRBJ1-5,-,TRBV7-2,TGTGCCAGCAGCTTCACGGATAATCAGCCCCAGCATTTT,CASSFTDNQPQHF
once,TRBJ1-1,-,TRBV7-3,TGTGCCAGCAGCTTAACAAGGGGGGCAGAAGCTTTCTTT,CASSLTRGAEAFF
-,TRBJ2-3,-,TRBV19,TGTGCCAGTATATCGCCGGGACGGCGGACGCAGTATTTT,CASISPGRRTQYF
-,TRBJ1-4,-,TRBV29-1,TGCAGCGCCCGGGGATCCACTAATGAAAAACTGTTTTTT,CSARGSTNEKLFF
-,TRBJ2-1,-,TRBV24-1,TGTGCCACCAGAGAGAGCTCCTACAATGAGCAGTTCTTC,CATRESSYNEQFF
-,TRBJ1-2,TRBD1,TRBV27,TGTGCCAGCAGGGAGTTTGGGAGGGACAGGGGGCATGGCTACACCTTC,CASREFGRDRGHGYTF
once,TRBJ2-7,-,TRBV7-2,TGTGCCAGCAGCGCCTACAGGGAGAGACAGGACGAGCAGTACTTC,CASSAYRERQDEQYF
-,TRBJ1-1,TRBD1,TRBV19,TGTGCCAGTAGTATCCACAGGGGAACTGAAGCTTTCTTT,CASSIHRGTEAFF